This TCR beta chain was captured by sequencing in a study of early T cells in non-severe SARS-CoV-2 infection. At the level of the study: Unpaired chains resulted from sequencing bulk RNA of unsorted whole blood. Whole-study findings and limits: Anti-spike CD8 responses were favored by VDJdb matching, which missed private and CD4 specificities.

Concerning this clonotype: Its antigen is unknown.

CDR1 is MNHEY and CDR2 is SMNVEV in the germline V gene (reference sequence). Trimming shortened V by 5 bases and J by 0 bases, and 5 bases separated the two germline ends. There are 14 residues in the CDR3. Separate cDNA molecules each had unique molecular identifiers attached to them. TCRdb independently ran MiXCR on the 5' RACE reads; one entry per CDR3 protein. This sample has tens of thousands of distinct CDR3 sequences; approximately 13% occur once, and the top ten carry 4% to 5%. The receptor's source is an adult who was a healthcare worker with PCR-confirmed SARS-CoV-2 infection or an uninfected control (not recorded which). Sequences were obtained from whole blood. V gene TRBV27 combines with J gene TRBJ2-6; D not certain. The CDR3, as DNA: TGTGCCAGCAGTCCCGACTCTGGGGCCAACGTCCTGACTTTC. Its protein product is CASSPDSGANVLTF.